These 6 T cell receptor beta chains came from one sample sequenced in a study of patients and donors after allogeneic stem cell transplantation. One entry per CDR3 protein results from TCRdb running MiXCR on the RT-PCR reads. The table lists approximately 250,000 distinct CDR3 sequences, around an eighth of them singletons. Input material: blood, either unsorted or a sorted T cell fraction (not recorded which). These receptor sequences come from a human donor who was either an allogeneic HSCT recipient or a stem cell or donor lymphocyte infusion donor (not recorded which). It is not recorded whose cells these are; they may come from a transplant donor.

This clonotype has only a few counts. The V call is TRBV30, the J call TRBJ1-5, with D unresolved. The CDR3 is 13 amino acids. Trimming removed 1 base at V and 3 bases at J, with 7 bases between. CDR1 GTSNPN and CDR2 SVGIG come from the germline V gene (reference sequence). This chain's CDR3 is CAWSGAHNQPQHF. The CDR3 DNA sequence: TGTGCCTGGAGTGGGGCCCACAATCAGCCCCAGCATTTT.

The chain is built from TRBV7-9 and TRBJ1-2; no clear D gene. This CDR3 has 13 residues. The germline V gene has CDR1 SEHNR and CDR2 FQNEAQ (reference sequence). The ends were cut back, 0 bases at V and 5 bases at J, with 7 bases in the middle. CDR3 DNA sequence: TGTGCCAGCAGCTTAGCGGCAGAATATGGCTACACCTTC. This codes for CASSLAAEYGYTF.

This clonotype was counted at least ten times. The CDR3 nucleotides are TGCAGTGCCCAGATAGCGGGAACGGTTAGCGAGCAGTACTTC. Translating it yields CSAQIAGTVSEQYF. This sequence joins TRBV20-1 and TRBJ2-7; 8 bases are a match to TRBD2. V lost 6 bases, J lost 6 bases, and 13 bases stayed unmatched. The CDR3 is 14 amino acids. From germline, CDR1 is DFQATT and CDR2 SNEGSKA (reference sequence).

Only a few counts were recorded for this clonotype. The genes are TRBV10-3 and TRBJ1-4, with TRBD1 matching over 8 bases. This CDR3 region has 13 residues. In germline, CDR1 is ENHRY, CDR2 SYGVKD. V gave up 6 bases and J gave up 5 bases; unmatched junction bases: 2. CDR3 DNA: TGTGCCATCAGCGGACAGGGAAATGAAAAACTGTTTTTT. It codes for CAISGQGNEKLFF.

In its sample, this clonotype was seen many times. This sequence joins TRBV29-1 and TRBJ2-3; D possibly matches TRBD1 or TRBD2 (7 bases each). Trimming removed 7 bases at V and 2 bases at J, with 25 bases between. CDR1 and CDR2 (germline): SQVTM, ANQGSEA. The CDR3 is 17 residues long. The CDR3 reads CSALGGGERGNTDTQYF. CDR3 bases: TGCAGCGCCCTTGGAGGGGGCGAGCGGGGCAACACAGATACGCAGTATTTT.

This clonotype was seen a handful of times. The CDR3 reads CSVVSGAGEPQHF. The CDR3 region has the DNA TGCAGCGTTGTGTCAGGGGCCGGGGAGCCCCAGCATTTT. The gene calls are TRBV29-1 and TRBJ1-5, with D maybe TRBD1 (6 bases). V was cut by 4 bases and J by 8 bases, with 15 bases left in between. CDR1 is SQVTM and CDR2 is ANQGSEA in the germline V gene. This CDR3 contains 13 residues.